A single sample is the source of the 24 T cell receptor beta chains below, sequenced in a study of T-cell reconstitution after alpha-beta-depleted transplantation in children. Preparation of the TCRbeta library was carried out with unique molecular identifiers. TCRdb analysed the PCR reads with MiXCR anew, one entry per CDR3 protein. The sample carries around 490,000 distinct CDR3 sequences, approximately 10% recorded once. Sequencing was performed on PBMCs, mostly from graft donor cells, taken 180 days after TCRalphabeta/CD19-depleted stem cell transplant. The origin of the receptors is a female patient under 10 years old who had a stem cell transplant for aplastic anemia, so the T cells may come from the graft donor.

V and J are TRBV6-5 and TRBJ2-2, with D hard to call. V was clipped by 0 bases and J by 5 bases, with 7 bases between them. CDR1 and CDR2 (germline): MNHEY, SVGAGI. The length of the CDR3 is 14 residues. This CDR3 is CASSYSPSTGELFF. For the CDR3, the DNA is TGTGCCAGCAGTTACTCTCCTAGTACCGGGGAGCTGTTTTTT.

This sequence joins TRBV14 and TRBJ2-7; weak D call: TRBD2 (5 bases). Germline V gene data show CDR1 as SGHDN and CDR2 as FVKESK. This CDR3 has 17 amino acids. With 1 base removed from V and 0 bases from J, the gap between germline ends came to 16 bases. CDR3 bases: TGTGCCAGCAGCCAAGTTATGGTGCGGGCTGTCTCCTACGAGCAGTACGTC. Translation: CASSQVMVRAVSYEQYV.

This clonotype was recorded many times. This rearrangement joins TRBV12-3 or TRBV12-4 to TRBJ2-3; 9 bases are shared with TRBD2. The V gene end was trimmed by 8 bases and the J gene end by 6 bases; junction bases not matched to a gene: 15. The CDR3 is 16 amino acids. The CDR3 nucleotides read TGTGCCAGCGGGAGGGGCCTAGCGGGATCGGGCGATACGCAGTATTTT. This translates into CASGRGLAGSGDTQYF.

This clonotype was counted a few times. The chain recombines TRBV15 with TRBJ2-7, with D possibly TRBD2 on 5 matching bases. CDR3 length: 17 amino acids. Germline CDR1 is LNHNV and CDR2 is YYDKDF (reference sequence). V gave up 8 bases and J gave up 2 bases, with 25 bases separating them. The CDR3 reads CATRSCFVRRGTYEQYF. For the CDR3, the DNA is TGTGCCACCCGGTCATGCTTCGTCCGCCGGGGTACCTACGAGCAGTACTTC. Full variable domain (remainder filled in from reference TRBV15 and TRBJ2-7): DAMVIQNPRYQVTQFGKPVTLSCSQTLNHNVMYWYQQKSSQAPKLLFHYYDKDFNNEADTPDNFQSRRPNTSFCFLDIRSPGLGDTAMYLCATRSCFVRRGTYEQYFGPGTRLTVT.

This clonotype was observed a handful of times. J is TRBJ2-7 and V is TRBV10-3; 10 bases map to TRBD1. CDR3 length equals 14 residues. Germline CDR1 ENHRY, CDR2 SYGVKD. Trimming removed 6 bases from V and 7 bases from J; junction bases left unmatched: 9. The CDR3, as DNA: TGTGCCATCAGCCCAGGGACAGGGGCTGGTGAGCAGTACTTC. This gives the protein CAISPGTGAGEQYF.

In DNA, the CDR3 is TGTGCCAGCAGCTTAGTGGGGCGGGGTACGAATTCACCCCTCCACTTT. It yields the protein CASSLVGRGTNSPLHF. The chain uses TRBV7-2 and TRBJ1-6, with D tentatively TRBD1 (5 bases). V dropped 1 base and J dropped 7 bases, with 14 bases sitting between them. The CDR3 covers 16 residues. Germline CDR1 is SGHTA and CDR2 is FQGNSA. Supplemented by reference TRBV7-2 and TRBJ1-6, the full variable domain reads GAGVSQSPSNKVTEKGKDVELRCDPISGHTALYWYRQSLGQGLEFLIYFQGNSAPDKSGLPSDRFSAERTGGSVSTLTIQRTQQEDSAVYLCASSLVGRGTNSPLHFGNGTRLTVT.

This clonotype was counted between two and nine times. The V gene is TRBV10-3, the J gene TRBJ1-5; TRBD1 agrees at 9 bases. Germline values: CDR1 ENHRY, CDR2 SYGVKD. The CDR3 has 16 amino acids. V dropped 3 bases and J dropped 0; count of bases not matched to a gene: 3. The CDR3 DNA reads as TGTGCCATCAGTGAATCGGGACAGGGTAGCAATCAGCCCCAGCATTTT. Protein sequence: CAISESGQGSNQPQHF.

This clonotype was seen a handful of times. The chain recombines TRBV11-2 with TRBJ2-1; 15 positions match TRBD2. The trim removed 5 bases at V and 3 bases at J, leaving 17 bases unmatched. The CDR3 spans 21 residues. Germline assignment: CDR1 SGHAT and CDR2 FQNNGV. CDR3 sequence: CASSPRVGTSGRNPDYNEQFF. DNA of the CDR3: TGTGCCAGCAGCCCTCGAGTGGGGACTAGCGGGAGGAACCCCGACTACAATGAGCAGTTCTTC. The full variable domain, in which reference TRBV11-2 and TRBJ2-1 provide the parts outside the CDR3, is EAGVAQSPRYKIIEKRQSVAFWCNPISGHATLYWYQQILGQGPKLLIQFQNNGVVDDSQLPKDRFSAERLKGVDSTLKIQPAKLEDSAVYLCASSPRVGTSGRNPDYNEQFFGPGTRLTVL.

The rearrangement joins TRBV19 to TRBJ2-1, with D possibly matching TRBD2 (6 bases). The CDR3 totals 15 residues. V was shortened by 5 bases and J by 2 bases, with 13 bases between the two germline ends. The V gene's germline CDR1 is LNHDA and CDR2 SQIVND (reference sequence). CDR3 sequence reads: CASSPSGGPYNEQFF. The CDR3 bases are TGTGCCAGTAGTCCGTCCGGGGGTCCCTACAATGAGCAGTTCTTC.

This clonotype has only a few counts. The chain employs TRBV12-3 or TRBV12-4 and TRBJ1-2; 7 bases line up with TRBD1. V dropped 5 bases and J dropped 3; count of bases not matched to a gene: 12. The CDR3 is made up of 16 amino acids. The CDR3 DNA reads TGTGCCAGCAGTCCTCCCCCCAACAGGGGCTACTATGGCTACACCTTC. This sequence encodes CASSPPPNRGYYGYTF.

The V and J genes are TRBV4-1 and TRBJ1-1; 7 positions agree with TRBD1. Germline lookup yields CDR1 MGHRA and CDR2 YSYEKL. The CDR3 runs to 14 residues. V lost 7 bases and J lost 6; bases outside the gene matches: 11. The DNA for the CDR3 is TGCGCCAGCACCGGAGGCACAGGGGAGGCTGAAGCTTTCTTT. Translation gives CASTGGTGEAEAFF.

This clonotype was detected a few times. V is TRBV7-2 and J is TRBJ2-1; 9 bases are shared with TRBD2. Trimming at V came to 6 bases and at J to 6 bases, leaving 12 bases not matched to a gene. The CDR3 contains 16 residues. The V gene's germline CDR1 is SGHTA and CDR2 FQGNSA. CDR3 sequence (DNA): TGTGCCAGCAGTCCCGATAGCGGGAGAGGCGGCAATGAGCAGTTCTTC. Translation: CASSPDSGRGGNEQFF.

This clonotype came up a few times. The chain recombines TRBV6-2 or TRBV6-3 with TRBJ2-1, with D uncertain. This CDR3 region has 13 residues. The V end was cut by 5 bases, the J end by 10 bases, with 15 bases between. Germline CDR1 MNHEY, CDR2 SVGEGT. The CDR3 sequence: CASSARLLGEQFF. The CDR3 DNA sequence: TGTGCCAGCAGTGCCCGGTTGTTGGGCGAGCAGTTCTTC.

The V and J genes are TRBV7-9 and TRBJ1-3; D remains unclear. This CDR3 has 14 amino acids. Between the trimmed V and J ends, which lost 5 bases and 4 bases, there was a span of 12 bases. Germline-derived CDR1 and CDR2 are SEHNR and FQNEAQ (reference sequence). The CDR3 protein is CASSQLYRGNTIYF. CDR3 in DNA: TGTGCCAGCAGCCAATTGTACCGGGGAAACACCATATATTTT.

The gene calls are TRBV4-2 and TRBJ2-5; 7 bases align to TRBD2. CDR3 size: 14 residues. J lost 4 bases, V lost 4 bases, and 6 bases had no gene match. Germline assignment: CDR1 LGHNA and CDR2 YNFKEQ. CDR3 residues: CASSPGPSGETQYF. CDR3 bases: TGTGCCAGCAGCCCCGGGCCTAGCGGAGAGACCCAGTACTTC.

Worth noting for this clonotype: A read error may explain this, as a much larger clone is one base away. In DNA, the CDR3 is TGCAGTGCTAGCCCGGCCAGGGAGAGCACTGAAGCTTTCTTT. Its translation: CSASPARESTEAFF. J is TRBJ1-1 and V is TRBV20-1; weak D call: TRBD1 (5 bases). This CDR3 has 14 residues. The germline gives CDR1 DFQATT, CDR2 SNEGSKA (reference sequence). V gave up 3 bases and J gave up 4 bases, with 15 bases separating them.

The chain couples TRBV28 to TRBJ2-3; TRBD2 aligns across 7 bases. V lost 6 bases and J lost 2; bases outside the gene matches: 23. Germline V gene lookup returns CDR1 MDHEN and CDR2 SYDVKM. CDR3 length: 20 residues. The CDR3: CASRPHIYQRFGRITDTQYF. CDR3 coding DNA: TGTGCCAGCAGGCCCCACATATACCAAAGATTCGGGAGGATCACAGATACGCAGTATTTT.

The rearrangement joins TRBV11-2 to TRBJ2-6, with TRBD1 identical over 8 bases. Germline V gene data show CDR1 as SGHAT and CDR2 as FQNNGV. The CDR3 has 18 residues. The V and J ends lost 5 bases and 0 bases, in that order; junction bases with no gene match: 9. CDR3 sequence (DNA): TGTGCCAGCAGCCCACTGCCCGGGACAGGCTCTGGGGCCAACGTCCTGACTTTC. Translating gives CASSPLPGTGSGANVLTF.

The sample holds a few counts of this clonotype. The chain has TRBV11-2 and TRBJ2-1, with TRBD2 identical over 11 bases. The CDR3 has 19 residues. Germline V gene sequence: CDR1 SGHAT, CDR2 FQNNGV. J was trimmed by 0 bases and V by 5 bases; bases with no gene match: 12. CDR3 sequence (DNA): TGTGCCAGCAGCCCTCCTGGTAGCGGGAGGGTAAGCTCCTACAATGAGCAGTTCTTC. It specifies CASSPPGSGRVSSYNEQFF. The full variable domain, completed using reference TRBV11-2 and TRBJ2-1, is EAGVAQSPRYKIIEKRQSVAFWCNPISGHATLYWYQQILGQGPKLLIQFQNNGVVDDSQLPKDRFSAERLKGVDSTLKIQPAKLEDSAVYLCASSPPGSGRVSSYNEQFFGPGTRLTVL.

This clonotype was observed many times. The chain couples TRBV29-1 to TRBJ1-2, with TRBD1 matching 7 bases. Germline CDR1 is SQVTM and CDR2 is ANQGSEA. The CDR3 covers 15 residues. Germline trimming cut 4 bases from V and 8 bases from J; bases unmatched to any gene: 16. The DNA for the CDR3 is TGCAGCGTTGTTTGGACAGGCAAACATAATGCCGGCTACACCTTC. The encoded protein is CSVVWTGKHNAGYTF.

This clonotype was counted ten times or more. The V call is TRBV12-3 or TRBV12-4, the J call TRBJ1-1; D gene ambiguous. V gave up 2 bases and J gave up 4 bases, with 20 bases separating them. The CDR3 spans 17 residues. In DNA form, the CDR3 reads TGTGCCAGCAGTTTATTTTTGGGGAGCTGGTGGGTCACTGAAGCTTTCTTT. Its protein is CASSLFLGSWWVTEAFF.

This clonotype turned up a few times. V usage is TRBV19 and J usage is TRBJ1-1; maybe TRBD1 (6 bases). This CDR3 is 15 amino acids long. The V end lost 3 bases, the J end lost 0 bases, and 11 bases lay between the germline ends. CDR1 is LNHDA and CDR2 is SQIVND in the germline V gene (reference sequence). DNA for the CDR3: TGTGCCAGTAGTATTAGGGGGAGAATGAACACTGAAGCTTTCTTT. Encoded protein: CASSIRGRMNTEAFF.

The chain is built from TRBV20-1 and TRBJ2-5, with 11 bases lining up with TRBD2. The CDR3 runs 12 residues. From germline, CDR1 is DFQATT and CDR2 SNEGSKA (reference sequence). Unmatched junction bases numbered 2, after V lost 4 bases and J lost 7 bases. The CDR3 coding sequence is TGCAGTGCTACCACTAGCGGGGGGACCCAGTACTTC. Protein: CSATTSGGTQYF.

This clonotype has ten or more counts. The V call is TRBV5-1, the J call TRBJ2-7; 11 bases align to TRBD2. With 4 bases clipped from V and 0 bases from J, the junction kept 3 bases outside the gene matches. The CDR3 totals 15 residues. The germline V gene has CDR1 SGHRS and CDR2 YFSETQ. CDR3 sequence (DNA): TGCGCCAGCAGCACCGGGACTAGCGGCTCCTACGAGCAGTACTTC. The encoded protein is CASSTGTSGSYEQYF.